These T cell receptor beta chains were read from a single sample in a study of Ad26.COV2.S vaccination and SARS-CoV-2 variants. The table came from immunoSEQ multiplex PCR; TCRdb's copy has only in-frame clones and leaves some out. The sample comprises about 350,000 clones, about 88% of which are singletons, and around 3% rests with the top ten. Sequencing was performed on peripheral blood, taken in a trial of Ad26.COV2.S vaccine versus placebo. The receptor source for this set is a person between 18 and 65 years old who received the Ad26.COV2.S COVID-19 vaccine or a placebo. The CDR3 runs from the conserved cysteine through the conserved F or W. D genes are given only for firm matches. Not every row has a clone size; where given, it reads once, few, many or a size class.

clone_size,j_call,v_call,d_call,cdr3_aa,cdr3_nt
NA,TRBJ1-6,TRBV30,NA,CAWSRTRDSPLHF,TGTGCCTGGAGTAGAACCAGGGACTCACCCCTCCACTTT
once,TRBJ2-3,TRBV27,TRBD2,CASSLLSGWGTDTQYF,TGTGCCAGCAGTTTACTTAGCGGGTGGGGCACAGATACGCAGTATTTT
NA,TRBJ2-6,TRBV3-1/TRBV3-2,TRBD1,CASSTGQESSGANVLTF,TGTGCCAGCAGCACCGGACAGGAGAGCTCTGGGGCCAACGTCCTGACTTTC
NA,TRBJ2-6,TRBV5-5,NA,CASSALGSGANVLTF,TGTGCCAGCAGCGCACTCGGCTCTGGGGCCAACGTCCTGACTTTC
NA,TRBJ2-7,TRBV28,NA,CASSFWDGPYEQYF,TGTGCCAGCAGTTTCTGGGACGGTCCCTACGAGCAGTACTTC
NA,TRBJ2-7,TRBV7-2,TRBD2,CASTSGLAGSYEQYF,TGTGCCAGCACCTCCGGCCTAGCGGGATCTTACGAGCAGTACTTC
NA,TRBJ1-2,TRBV7-2,NA,CASSLAGNYGYTF,TGTGCCAGCAGCTTAGCGGGTAACTATGGCTACACCTTC
NA,TRBJ2-7,TRBV10-3,NA,CAISESGTEPYEQYF,TGTGCCATCAGTGAGTCTGGTACAGAGCCCTACGAGCAGTACTTC
NA,TRBJ2-2,TRBV29-1,NA,CSVGEDRLTGELFF,TGCAGCGTTGGGGAGGACCGACTCACCGGGGAGCTGTTTTTT
NA,TRBJ1-4,TRBV7-9,TRBD1,CASSLSGTGVVTNEKLFF,TGTGCCAGCAGCTTGTCCGGGACAGGGGTCGTAACTAATGAAAAACTGTTTTTT
NA,TRBJ2-2,TRBV18,NA,CASSPLRPGRTNTGELFF,TGTGCCAGCTCACCCCTCAGGCCGGGGAGGACGAACACCGGGGAGCTGTTTTTT
NA,TRBJ1-2,TRBV18,TRBD1,CASSPGTVAYSGYTF,TGTGCCAGCTCACCGGGGACAGTCGCCTATAGTGGCTACACCTTC
NA,TRBJ2-7,TRBV25-1,NA,CASSGVSSYEQYF,TGTGCCAGCAGTGGGGTTAGCTCCTACGAGCAGTACTTC
NA,TRBJ2-7,TRBV6-2/TRBV6-3,NA,CASSYSGAYEQYF,TGTGCCAGCAGTTACTCGGGAGCCTACGAGCAGTACTTC
NA,TRBJ2-3,TRBV12-2,NA,CASRLAVHLLAGNTDTQYF,TGTGCAAGTCGCTTAGCCGTCCATCTACTAGCGGGGAACACAGATACGCAGTATTTT
NA,TRBJ2-3,TRBV5-3,NA,CARSSRVSTDTQYF,TGTGCCAGAAGCTCCAGGGTTTCCACAGATACGCAGTATTTT
once,TRBJ2-7,TRBV7-2,TRBD1,CASSSRDSSEEYF,TGTGCCAGCAGCTCCCGGGACAGCTCCGAGGAGTACTTC
NA,TRBJ2-4,TRBV7-2,TRBD1,CASSLEGGQGKNIQYF,TGTGCCAGCAGCTTAGAAGGCGGACAGGGGAAAAACATTCAGTACTTC
NA,TRBJ2-5,TRBV29-1,NA,CSAKTVSRQETQYF,TGCAGCGCTAAGACAGTATCCCGCCAAGAGACCCAGTACTTC
NA,TRBJ2-7,TRBV5-1,TRBD1,CASSLGGTGGASSYEQYF,TGCGCCAGCAGCTTGGGAGGGACAGGCGGTGCAAGCTCCTACGAGCAGTACTTC
NA,TRBJ1-5,TRBV6-1,NA,CASSEARDSYQRMAQHF,TGTGCCAGCAGTGAAGCCAGAGACAGCTACCAGAGGATGGCCCAGCATTTT
NA,TRBJ1-2,TRBV7-6,NA,CASSRTGNYGYTF,TGTGCCAGCAGCCGTACAGGGAACTATGGCTACACCTTC
once,TRBJ1-3,TRBV23-1,NA,CASSPGQSDVSGNTIYF,TGCGCCAGCAGTCCAGGACAGTCCGACGTCTCTGGAAACACCATATATTTT
few,TRBJ2-1,TRBV7-2,TRBD1,CASSLLSGGNEQFF,TGTGCCAGCAGCCTACTGTCAGGGGGCAATGAGCAGTTCTTC
NA,TRBJ2-5,TRBV18,TRBD2,CASTRTSGKISQETQYF,TGTGCCAGCACGAGGACTAGCGGGAAGATAAGCCAAGAGACCCAGTACTTC
NA,TRBJ2-3,TRBV19,TRBD2,CASSLRGTRPDTQYF,TGTGCCAGTAGTCTCCGAGGGACTAGACCAGATACGCAGTATTTT
NA,TRBJ2-2,TRBV6-5,NA,CAREERAGELFF,TGTGCCAGAGAAGAGCGGGCCGGGGAGCTGTTTTTT
NA,TRBJ1-1,TRBV6-2/TRBV6-3,NA,CASSYDPRGTEAFF,TGTGCCAGCAGTTACGATCCGAGAGGGACTGAAGCTTTCTTT
once,TRBJ1-1,TRBV15,NA,CATSSPQGTTEAFF,TGTGCCACCAGCAGCCCACAGGGCACCACTGAAGCTTTCTTT